This TCR beta chain was identified in a study of cytomegalovirus exposure and HLA in healthy donors. Findings and caveats of the study: In terms of immune exposure information, only CMV serostatus was available. Cytomegalovirus association was listed for about 170 TCR beta chains. Approximately 18,000 TCR beta sequences were associated with HLA alleles at 0.05 false discovery rate in a later analysis.

Comments on this clone: Its target is not known.

Germline values: CDR1 SGHAT, CDR2 FQNNGV. The CDR3 has 12 amino acids. The V gene lost 5 bases and the J gene lost 6 bases, with 11 bases spanning the gap. The study ran its PCR with 60 Vbeta and 13 Jbeta primers. Using immunoSEQ multiplex PCR, the repertoire was profiled, and TCRdb retains in-frame clones only, with some absent. Counted here are around 130,000 clones, about three fifths occurring once; the ten biggest clones make up under 9%. Sequences were obtained from PBMCs. The TCR was taken from a woman aged 40 to 55 in good health and CMV-seropositive. This chain links TRBV11-2 with TRBJ2-7; D is ambiguous. CDR3 DNA sequence: TGTGCCAGCAGCATTATACAGTCCGAGCAGTACTTC. The encoded protein is CASSIIQSEQYF.